This TCR beta chain originates from a study of CD8 T cells in Susac syndrome. V lost 5 bases, J lost 5 bases, and 13 bases lay in between. This CDR3 is 14 amino acids long. Germline V gene lookup returns CDR1 SGHAT and CDR2 FQNNGV. From blood CD8+ and CD4+ T cells, the TCR beta chain was sequenced. The TEMRA cells underwent FACS enrichment, while the CD8+ and CD4+ T cells underwent negative isolation. Reverse transcription of about 0.45 to 1 ug RNA was carried out with random hexamers. Multiplex immunoSEQ PCR targeted 54 Vbeta and 13 Jbeta TCR beta segments. TCRdb recomputed calls from the immunoSEQ multiplex PCR reads with MiXCR, one row per CDR3 protein. The sample shows around 200,000 distinct CDR3 sequences, roughly 94% of them seen only once.

The sequenced sample was CD4+ T cells from PBMCs. The rearrangement links TRBV11-2 to TRBJ1-5; D uncertain. This clonotype was sampled from a human donor with multiple sclerosis. CDR3 in amino acids: CASSEGGMDQPQHF. As DNA, the CDR3 is TGTGCCAGCAGCGAGGGAGGGATGGATCAGCCCCAGCATTTT.